The 27 T cell receptor beta chains reported below all come from one sample, sequenced in a study of T cells in Graves' hyperthyroidism and ophthalmopathy. Authors of the study amplified TCR beta CDR3 regions from RNA transcripts. TCR CDR3 underwent first-round RT-PCR with the HTBI primer set. One entry per CDR3 protein, called by TCRdb with MiXCR from the multiplex PCR reads. Among hundreds of thousands of distinct CDR3 sequences listed, about 15% were seen once. Sample: blood. These receptors were obtained from a woman between 50 and 59 years old with Graves' ophthalmopathy.

The table lists this clonotype with many counts. V gene TRBV28 combines with J gene TRBJ2-1; 8 nucleotides align to TRBD1. The CDR3 runs 15 residues. Germline trimming cut 9 bases from V and 7 bases from J; bases unmatched to any gene: 14. Germline V gene lookup returns CDR1 MDHEN and CDR2 SYDVKM. CDR3 in DNA: TGTGCCAGTAAAATTGCAGGGGGCGTGGGGAATGAGCAGTTCTTC. As protein: CASKIAGGVGNEQFF.

The chain has TRBV5-1 and TRBJ2-3; TRBD2 aligns across 9 bases. Germline lookup yields CDR1 SGHRS and CDR2 YFSETQ. The CDR3 runs 16 residues. V shed 5 bases and J 5 bases; nucleotides not matched to a gene: 12. CDR3 DNA sequence: TGCGCCAGCAGTCTGGAAGGCGGGAGGGGTGAAGATACGCAGTATTTT. It translates to CASSLEGGRGEDTQYF.

This clonotype was seen ten or more times. This rearrangement joins TRBV3-1 to TRBJ2-5; perhaps TRBD2 as D (5 bases). Germline V gene data show CDR1 as LGHDT and CDR2 as YNNKEL (reference sequence). Deletions cut 7 bases from V and 7 bases from J, with 13 bases between. CDR3 length: 12 residues. The CDR3 DNA follows: TGTGCCAGCACCCTTAGCGAGGGGACCCAGTACTTC. It codes for CASTLSEGTQYF.

This rearrangement joins TRBV27 to TRBJ1-2; 12 positions agree with TRBD1. Germline V gives CDR1 MNHEY, CDR2 SMNVEV (reference sequence). The CDR3 spans 17 residues. Trimming cost V 1 base and J 7 bases; bases outside gene matches: 10. The chain's CDR3 is CASSLLGQGAPKRGYTF. The CDR3 bases are TGTGCCAGCAGTTTATTGGGACAGGGGGCACCAAAACGTGGCTACACCTTC.

This clonotype was picked up many times. The chain recombines TRBV30 with TRBJ1-1; perhaps TRBD1 as D (6 bases). The CDR3 has 14 amino acids. Trimming took 0 bases from V and 4 from J, leaving 12 bases between them. The germline V gene encodes CDR1 GTSNPN and CDR2 SVGIG (reference sequence). CDR3 DNA sequence: TGTGCCTGGAGTGTAGGGGGGTACGGCACTGAAGCTTTCTTT. This gives the protein CAWSVGGYGTEAFF.

Details on this clonotype: At one of its ends the junction is not consistent with the germline gene, which may arise from a read error. The rearrangement links TRBV6-1 to TRBJ1-2; 7 bases match TRBD1. The germline V gene encodes CDR1 MNHNS and CDR2 SASEGT. The CDR3 consists of 14 residues. CDR3 DNA: TGTGCCATCAGTGAAAGGGGGCTCGAGTATGGCTACACCTTC. It is translated as CAISERGLEYGYTF.

This clonotype was seen a handful of times. This chain links TRBV30 with TRBJ2-7, with D tentatively TRBD1 (7 bases). CDR3 length: 14 amino acids. Looked up from germline, CDR1 is GTSNPN and CDR2 is SVGIG (reference sequence). The ends were cut back, 0 bases at V and 4 bases at J, with 13 bases in the middle. CDR3 sequence (DNA): TGTGCCTGGAGTGTAACCTCAGGGGGGTACGAGCAGTACTTC. The encoded protein is CAWSVTSGGYEQYF.

The genes are TRBV6-5 and TRBJ1-5, with D uncertain. V lost 0 bases, J lost 3 bases, and 9 bases lay in between. The length of the CDR3 is 15 residues. The V gene's germline CDR1 is MNHEY and CDR2 SVGAGI. The DNA for the CDR3 is TGTGCCAGCAGTTACTCGGTTTCGCCCAATCAGCCCCAGCATTTT. Protein: CASSYSVSPNQPQHF.

This clonotype showed up many times. This chain uses TRBV6-2 or TRBV6-3 with TRBJ2-5; 12 positions agree with TRBD2. This CDR3 is 20 amino acids long. The V segment lost 3 bases and the J segment 5 bases; nucleotides outside the gene matches: 19. Germline V gene sequence: CDR1 MNHEY, CDR2 SVGEGT. CDR3 DNA sequence: TGTGCCAGCAGTTATGGCGCCGTCCGACTAGCGGGAGAAACTGGGGAGACCCAGTACTTC. Translating gives CASSYGAVRLAGETGETQYF.

This clonotype was counted ten times or more. The chain has TRBV28 and TRBJ2-7; D might be TRBD1 or TRBD2, each matching 6 bases. The V end lost 5 bases, the J end lost 6 bases, and 11 bases lay between the germline ends. In germline, CDR1 is MDHEN, CDR2 SYDVKM. This CDR3 has 12 amino acids. The CDR3 DNA follows: TGTGCCAGCAGTCAGGGGCGGGGCGAGCAGTACTTC. This sequence encodes CASSQGRGEQYF. Looking up the rest from reference TRBV28 and TRBJ2-7 gives the full variable domain: DVKVTQSSRYLVKRTGEKVFLECVQDMDHENMFWYRQDPGLGLRLIYFSYDVKMKEKGDIPEGYSVSREKKERFSLILESASTNQTSMYLCASSQGRGEQYFGPGTRLTVT.

This clonotype was seen at least ten times. The chain couples TRBV15 to TRBJ1-1; no firm D call. This CDR3 is 14 amino acids long. The germline gives CDR1 LNHNV, CDR2 YYDKDF (reference sequence). The ends were cut back, 3 bases at V and 1 base at J, with 9 bases in the middle. The CDR3 sequence: CATSRDSSNTEAFF. The DNA of the CDR3 is TGTGCCACCAGCAGGGATTCCTCGAACACTGAAGCTTTCTTT.

V gene TRBV29-1 combines with J gene TRBJ2-2; D tentatively fits TRBD1 or TRBD2 (6 bases each). The CDR3 extends over 14 amino acids. Trimming stripped 6 bases from V and 6 bases from J, with 17 bases between. Germline CDR1 reads SQVTM; CDR2 reads ANQGSEA. The CDR3, as DNA: TGCAGCGTCGGGGGCCCTGCGGCGGCCGGGGAGCTGTTTTTT. This translates into CSVGGPAAAGELFF.

The rearrangement uses TRBV24-1 and TRBJ1-2, with D perhaps TRBD1 (5 bases). Between the trimmed V and J ends, which lost 2 bases and 8 bases, there was a span of 11 bases. The CDR3 length is 13 residues. CDR1 is KGHDR and CDR2 is SFDVKD in the germline V gene. Here the CDR3 DNA reads TGTGCCACCAGTGATTCAGGGTACAAGGGCTACACCTTC. Translating gives CATSDSGYKGYTF.

This clonotype was picked up many times. J is TRBJ2-7 and V is TRBV27; 10 bases fit TRBD1. Germline CDR1 is MNHEY and CDR2 is SMNVEV (reference sequence). CDR3 size: 13 residues. The V gene end was trimmed by 6 bases and the J gene end by 6 bases; junction bases not matched to a gene: 5. The CDR3 nucleotides read TGTGCCAGCAGCGGACAGGGGGTTGGCGAGCAGTACTTC. Protein sequence: CASSGQGVGEQYF.

The chain has TRBV3-1 and TRBJ2-2; 10 positions agree with TRBD2. With V trimmed by 0 bases and J by 2 bases, 9 bases remained unmatched. This CDR3 has 19 residues. Germline V CDR1 and CDR2: LGHDT, YNNKEL (reference sequence). The CDR3 loop reads CASSQDSRLAGANTGELFF. The CDR3 nucleotides are TGTGCCAGCAGCCAAGATAGCCGGCTAGCGGGAGCCAACACCGGGGAGCTGTTTTTT.

J is TRBJ1-2 and V is TRBV2; the match to TRBD1 covers 8 bases. With 7 bases clipped from V and 0 bases from J, the junction kept 4 bases outside the gene matches. The CDR3 contains 14 residues. CDR1 SNHLY and CDR2 FYNNEI come from the germline V gene. The CDR3 DNA sequence: TGTGCCAGCACCGACAGGGGTTCTAACTATGGCTACACCTTC. Amino acid sequence: CASTDRGSNYGYTF. Looking up the rest from reference TRBV2 and TRBJ1-2 gives the full variable domain: EPEVTQTPSHQVTQMGQEVILRCVPISNHLYFYWYRQILGQKVEFLVSFYNNEISEKSEIFDDQFSVERPDGSNFTLKIRSTKLEDSAMYFCASTDRGSNYGYTFGSGTRLTVV.

This clonotype has ten or more counts. The V call is TRBV7-2, the J call TRBJ1-6; TRBD1 matches at 11 bases. The CDR3 spans 15 residues. The germline gives CDR1 SGHTA, CDR2 FQGNSA. V shed 5 bases and J 8 bases; nucleotides not matched to a gene: 5. The DNA of the CDR3 is TGTGCCAGCAGCAAGGACAGGGGGCATGATTCACCCCTCCACTTT. This gives the protein CASSKDRGHDSPLHF.

This clonotype was picked up a small number of times. The V call is TRBV7-3, the J call TRBJ2-1; 8 bases are shared with TRBD2. CDR3 length: 16 residues. Trimming removed 1 base from V and 1 base from J; junction bases left unmatched: 3. Germline V gene data show CDR1 as SGHTA and CDR2 as FQGTGA. Written as DNA, the CDR3 is TGTGCCAGCAGCTTAAAAAGCGGGAGTTCCTACAATGAGCAGTTCTTC. Translation: CASSLKSGSSYNEQFF.

This clonotype was detected many times. The rearrangement joins TRBV12-5 to TRBJ2-3; D remains unclear. V was shortened by 3 bases and J by 6 bases, with 16 bases between the two germline ends. The CDR3 runs 15 residues. CDR1 LGHNT and CDR2 FRNRAP come from the germline V gene. CDR3 DNA: TGTGCTAGTGGTTTCGGTGCCCTCGCTTCGGATACGCAGTATTTT. Amino acid sequence: CASGFGALASDTQYF.

The chain recombines TRBV10-3 with TRBJ2-1, with D perhaps TRBD2 (6 bases). Looked up from germline, CDR1 is ENHRY and CDR2 is SYGVKD. The V and J ends lost 8 bases and 6 bases respectively, with 17 bases between them. The CDR3 is 14 residues long. DNA of the CDR3: TGTGCCATCGGCCGGGGAGGAGGTCTCAATGAGCAGTTCTTC. It is translated as CAIGRGGGLNEQFF.

This clonotype has at least ten counts. The V gene is TRBV7-2, the J gene TRBJ1-3; D uncertain. The CDR3 has 16 residues. Germline V gives CDR1 SGHTA, CDR2 FQGNSA. V lost 5 bases to trimming and J lost 0 bases, with 14 bases between them. The CDR3 here is CASSPPPRSSGNTIYF. The CDR3 nucleotides read TGTGCCAGCAGCCCGCCCCCGCGCAGCTCTGGAAACACCATATATTTT. The full variable domain, with the rest looked up from reference TRBV7-2 and TRBJ1-3, is GAGVSQSPSNKVTEKGKDVELRCDPISGHTALYWYRQSLGQGLEFLIYFQGNSAPDKSGLPSDRFSAERTGGSVSTLTIQRTQQEDSAVYLCASSPPPRSSGNTIYFGEGSWLTVV.

This rearrangement joins TRBV29-1 to TRBJ2-1; D is uncertain. Germline V gene data show CDR1 as SQVTM and CDR2 as ANQGSEA. The CDR3 covers 11 residues. Trimming took 4 bases from V and 8 from J, leaving 9 bases between them. For the CDR3, the DNA is TGCAGCGTTGTTGGGGTGGATGAGCAGTTCTTC. It encodes CSVVGVDEQFF.

This sequence joins TRBV7-9 and TRBJ2-5, with TRBD2 matching 8 bases. Germline CDR1 is SEHNR and CDR2 is FQNEAQ (reference sequence). CDR3 size: 16 residues. Trimming took 1 base from V and 1 from J; bases not matched to a gene: 5. CDR3 protein: CASSLGLREVQETQYF. CDR3 DNA: TGTGCCAGCAGCTTAGGTTTGCGGGAGGTCCAAGAGACCCAGTACTTC.

The chain employs TRBV6-5 and TRBJ1-2, with unresolved D. CDR3 length: 13 amino acids. Germline V CDR1 and CDR2: MNHEY, SVGAGI. Deletions cut 4 bases from V and 0 bases from J, with 6 bases between. CDR3 DNA sequence: TGTGCCAGCAGTTCAGGATCTAACTATGGCTACACCTTC. This sequence encodes CASSSGSNYGYTF.

This clonotype occurred many times. The chain has TRBV6-2 or TRBV6-3 and TRBJ1-5; the D gene is possibly TRBD1 (6 bases). Germline CDR1 and CDR2: MNHEY and SVGEGT. The CDR3 covers 15 residues. V was pared by 5 bases and J by 2 bases, with 13 bases between. CDR3 loop: CASSRRGLGNQPQHF. The DNA of the CDR3 is TGTGCCAGCAGTCGCAGGGGACTAGGCAATCAGCCCCAGCATTTT.

The chain joins TRBV29-1 to TRBJ2-1, with D perhaps matching TRBD1 (6 bases). The V end was cut by 6 bases, the J end by 2 bases, with 17 bases between. The CDR3 consists of 15 residues. Looked up from germline, CDR1 is SQVTM and CDR2 is ANQGSEA. This CDR3 is CSVQGILPPYNEQFF. The CDR3 DNA reads TGCAGCGTCCAGGGGATACTTCCCCCCTACAATGAGCAGTTCTTC.

This clonotype was counted a few times. The chain combines TRBV5-1 with TRBJ2-1, with unresolved D. Germline-derived CDR1 and CDR2 are SGHRS and YFSETQ. The CDR3 length is 18 residues. V gave up 1 base and J gave up 6 bases, with 23 bases separating them. CDR3 nucleotide sequence: TGCGCCAGCAGCTTGTGGCTGCTTTCGTCGCCAGTGTTCAATGAGCAGTTCTTC. The encoded protein is CASSLWLLSSPVFNEQFF.